The 3 T cell receptor beta chains below all came from one sample that was sequenced in a study of blood T cell repertoires in COVID-19. Method: immunoSEQ multiplex PCR; TCRdb's copy keeps in-frame clones and lacks some. This sample yields around 200,000 clones, of which approximately 80% are seen a single time; 6.5% to 8.5% belongs to the top ten. The sample comprised peripheral blood. The receptors shown here come from a human donor in a cohort sampled during active COVID-19.

The chain is built from TRBV30 and TRBJ1-2; TRBD1 matches at 7 bases. Unmatched junction bases numbered 9, after V lost 4 bases and J lost 7 bases. This CDR3 comprises 13 residues. Germline V gene data show CDR1 as GTSNPN and CDR2 as SVGIG (reference sequence). This chain's CDR3 is CAWTQGRSVGYTF. The CDR3 coding sequence is TGTGCCTGGACACAGGGGCGTTCGGTTGGCTACACCTTC. The entire variable domain, with the rest obtained from reference TRBV30 and TRBJ1-2, is as follows: SQTIHQWPATLVQPVGSPLSLECTVEGTSNPNLYWYRQAAGRGLQLLFYSVGIGQISSEVPQNLSASRPQDRQFILSSKKLLLSDSGFYLCAWTQGRSVGYTFGSGTRLTVV.

In this sample, this clone turned up a few times. The chain joins TRBV10-3 to TRBJ1-5; D possibly corresponds to TRBD1 (5 bases). V dropped 10 bases and J dropped 4 bases, with 20 bases sitting between them. The germline V gene has CDR1 ENHRY and CDR2 SYGVKD. This CDR3 contains 15 residues. CDR3 in DNA: TGTGCCACATCTAACACCCCCAGGGAAAATCAGCCCCAGCATTTT. The encoded protein is CATSNTPRENQPQHF.

The gene calls are TRBV24-1 and TRBJ1-1, with no clear D. CDR1 KGHDR and CDR2 SFDVKD come from the germline V gene. The CDR3 is 12 residues long. Trimming shortened V by 8 bases and J by 0 bases, and 6 bases separated the two germline ends. The CDR3 reads CATILLNTEAFF. In DNA form, the CDR3 reads TGTGCCACCATTCTGTTGAACACTGAAGCTTTCTTT.